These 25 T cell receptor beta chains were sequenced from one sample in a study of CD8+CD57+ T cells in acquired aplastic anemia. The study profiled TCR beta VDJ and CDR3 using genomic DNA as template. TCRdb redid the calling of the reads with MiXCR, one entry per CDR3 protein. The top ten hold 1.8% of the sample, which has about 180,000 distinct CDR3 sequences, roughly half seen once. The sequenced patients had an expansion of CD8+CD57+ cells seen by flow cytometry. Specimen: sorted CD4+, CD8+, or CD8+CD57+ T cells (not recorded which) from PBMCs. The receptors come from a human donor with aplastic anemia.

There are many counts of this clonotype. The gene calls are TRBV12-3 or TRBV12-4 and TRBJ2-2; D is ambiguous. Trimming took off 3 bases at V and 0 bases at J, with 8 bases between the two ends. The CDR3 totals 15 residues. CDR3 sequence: CASSLMGSNTGELFF. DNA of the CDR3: TGTGCCAGCAGTTTGATGGGTTCGAACACCGGGGAGCTGTTTTTT.

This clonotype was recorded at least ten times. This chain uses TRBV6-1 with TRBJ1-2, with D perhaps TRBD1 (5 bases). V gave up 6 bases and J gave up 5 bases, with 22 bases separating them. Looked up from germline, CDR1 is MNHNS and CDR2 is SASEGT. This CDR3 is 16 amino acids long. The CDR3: CASSAYGQGEYYGYTF. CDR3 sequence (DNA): TGTGCCAGCAGCGCTTACGGGCAGGGAGAGTATTATGGCTACACCTTC.

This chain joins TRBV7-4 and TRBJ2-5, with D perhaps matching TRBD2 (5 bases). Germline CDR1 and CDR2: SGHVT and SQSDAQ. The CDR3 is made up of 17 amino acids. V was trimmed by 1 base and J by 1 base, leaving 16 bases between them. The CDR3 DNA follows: TGTGCCAGCAGCTTAGGAGGGATAGCGTTCCCCCAAGAGACCCAGTACTTC. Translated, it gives CASSLGGIAFPQETQYF. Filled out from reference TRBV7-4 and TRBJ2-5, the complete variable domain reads GAGVSQSPRYKVAKRGRDVALRCDSISGHVTLYWYRQTLGQGSEVLTYSQSDAQRDKSGRPSGRFSAERPERSVSTLKIQRTEQGDSAVYLCASSLGGIAFPQETQYFGPGTRLLVL.

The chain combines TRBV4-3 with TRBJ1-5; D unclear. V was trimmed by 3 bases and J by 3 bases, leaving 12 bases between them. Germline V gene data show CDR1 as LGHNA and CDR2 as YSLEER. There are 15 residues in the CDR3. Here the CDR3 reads CASSQERLVNQPQHF. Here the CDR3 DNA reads TGCGCCAGCAGCCAGGAAAGGCTCGTCAATCAGCCCCAGCATTTT.

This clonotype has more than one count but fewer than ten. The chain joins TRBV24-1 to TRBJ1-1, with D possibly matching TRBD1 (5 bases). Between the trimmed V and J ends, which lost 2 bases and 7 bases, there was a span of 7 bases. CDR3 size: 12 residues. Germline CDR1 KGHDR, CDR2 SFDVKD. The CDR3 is CATSDSGFEAFF. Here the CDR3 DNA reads TGTGCCACCAGTGATTCAGGGTTTGAAGCTTTCTTT.

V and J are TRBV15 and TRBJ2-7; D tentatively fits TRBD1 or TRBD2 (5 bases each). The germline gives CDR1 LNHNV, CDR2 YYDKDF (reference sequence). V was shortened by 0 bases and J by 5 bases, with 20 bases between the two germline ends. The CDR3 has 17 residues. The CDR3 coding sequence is TGTGCCACCAGCAGAGATCTGGCAGGGACGGGTCGACACGAGCAGTACTTC. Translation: CATSRDLAGTGRHEQYF.

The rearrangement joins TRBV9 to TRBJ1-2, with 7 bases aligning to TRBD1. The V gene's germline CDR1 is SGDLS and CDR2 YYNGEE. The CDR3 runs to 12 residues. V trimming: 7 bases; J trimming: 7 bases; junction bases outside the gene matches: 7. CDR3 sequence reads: CASRPTGFGYTF. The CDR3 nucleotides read TGTGCCAGCCGACCGACAGGGTTTGGCTACACCTTC.

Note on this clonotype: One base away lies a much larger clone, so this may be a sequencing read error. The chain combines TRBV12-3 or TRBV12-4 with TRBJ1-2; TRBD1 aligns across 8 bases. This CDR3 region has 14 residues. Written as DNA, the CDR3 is TGTGCCGGCAGCCCACAGGGGGTTAGTTATGGCTACACCTTC. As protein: CAGSPQGVSYGYTF.

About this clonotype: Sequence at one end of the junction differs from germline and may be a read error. CDR3 in amino acids: CACSVSGFYGYTF. The DNA of the CDR3 is TGTGCCTGCAGTGTATCCGGGTTTTATGGCTACACCTTC. V is TRBV25-1 and J is TRBJ1-2, with unresolved D. The CDR3 is 13 residues long. CDR1 is MGHDK, CDR2 SYGVNS, per germline.

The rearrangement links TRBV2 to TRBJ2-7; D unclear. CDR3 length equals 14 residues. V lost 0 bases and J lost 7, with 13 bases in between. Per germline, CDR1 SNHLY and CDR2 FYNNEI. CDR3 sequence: CASSEARRENEQYF. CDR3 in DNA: TGTGCCAGCAGTGAAGCAAGACGTGAGAATGAGCAGTACTTC.

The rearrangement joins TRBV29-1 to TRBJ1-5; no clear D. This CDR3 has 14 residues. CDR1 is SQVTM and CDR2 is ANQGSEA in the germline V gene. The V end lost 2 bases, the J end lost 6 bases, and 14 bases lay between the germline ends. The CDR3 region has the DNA TGCAGCGTTGAATCTAACATTCCCAGTCAGCCCCAGCATTTT. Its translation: CSVESNIPSQPQHF.

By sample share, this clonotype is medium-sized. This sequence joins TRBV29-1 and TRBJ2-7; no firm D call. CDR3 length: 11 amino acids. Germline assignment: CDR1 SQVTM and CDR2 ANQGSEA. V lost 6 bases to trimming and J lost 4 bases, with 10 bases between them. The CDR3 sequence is CSVHDLYEQYF. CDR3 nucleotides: TGCAGCGTACATGACCTATACGAGCAGTACTTC.

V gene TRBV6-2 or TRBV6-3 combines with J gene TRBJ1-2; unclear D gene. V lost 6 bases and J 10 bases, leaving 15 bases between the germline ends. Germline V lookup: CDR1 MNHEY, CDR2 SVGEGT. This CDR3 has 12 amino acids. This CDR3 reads CASRLTGATYTF. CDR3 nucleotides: TGTGCCAGCAGATTAACCGGCGCAACCTACACCTTC.

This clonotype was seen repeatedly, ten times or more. CDR3 DNA sequence: TGTGCCAGCAGCTCCGGGACAGCTAACACCGGGGAGCTGTTTTTT. Amino acid sequence: CASSSGTANTGELFF. The chain joins TRBV7-3 to TRBJ2-2; 7 bases align to TRBD1. The ends lost 4 bases at V and 2 bases at J; junction bases unmatched: 4. The CDR3 has 15 residues. Germline V gene sequence: CDR1 SGHTA, CDR2 FQGTGA.

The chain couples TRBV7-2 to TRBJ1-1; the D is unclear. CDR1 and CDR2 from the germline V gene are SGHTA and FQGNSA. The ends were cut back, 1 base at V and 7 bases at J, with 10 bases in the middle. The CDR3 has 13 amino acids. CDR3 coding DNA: TGTGCCAGCAGCTTAGTAAGCGGGGATGAAGCTTTCTTT. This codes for CASSLVSGDEAFF. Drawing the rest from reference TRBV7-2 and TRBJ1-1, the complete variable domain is GAGVSQSPSNKVTEKGKDVELRCDPISGHTALYWYRQSLGQGLEFLIYFQGNSAPDKSGLPSDRFSAERTGGSVSTLTIQRTQQEDSAVYLCASSLVSGDEAFFGQGTRLTVV.

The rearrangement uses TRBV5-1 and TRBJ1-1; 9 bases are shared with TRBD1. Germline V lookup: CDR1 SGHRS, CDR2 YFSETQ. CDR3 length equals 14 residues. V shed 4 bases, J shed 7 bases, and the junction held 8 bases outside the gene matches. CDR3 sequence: CASSRRDRGDEAFF. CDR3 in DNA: TGCGCCAGCAGCCGCAGAGACAGGGGGGATGAAGCTTTCTTT.

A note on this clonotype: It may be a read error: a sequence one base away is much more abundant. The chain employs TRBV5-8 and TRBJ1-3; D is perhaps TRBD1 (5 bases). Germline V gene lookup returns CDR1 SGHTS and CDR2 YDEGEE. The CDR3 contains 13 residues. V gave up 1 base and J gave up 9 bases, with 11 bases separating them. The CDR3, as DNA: TGTGCCAGCAGCTTGCCACGGGGGAGCACCATATATTTT. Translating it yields CASSLPRGSTIYF. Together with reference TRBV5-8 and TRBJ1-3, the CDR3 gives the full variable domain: EAGVTQSPTHLIKTRGQQATLRCSPISGHTSVYWYQQALGLGLQFLLWYDEGEERNRGNFPPRFSGRQFPNYSSELNVNALELEDSALYLCASSLPRGSTIYFGEGSWLTVV.

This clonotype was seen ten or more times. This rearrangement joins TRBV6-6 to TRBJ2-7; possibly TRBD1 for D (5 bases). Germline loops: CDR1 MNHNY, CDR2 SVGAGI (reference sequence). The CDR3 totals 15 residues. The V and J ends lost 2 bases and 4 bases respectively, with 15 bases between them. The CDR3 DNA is TGTGCCAGCAGTTACCCCAAGGGGCTGGTGTACGAGCAGTACTTC. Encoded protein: CASSYPKGLVYEQYF.

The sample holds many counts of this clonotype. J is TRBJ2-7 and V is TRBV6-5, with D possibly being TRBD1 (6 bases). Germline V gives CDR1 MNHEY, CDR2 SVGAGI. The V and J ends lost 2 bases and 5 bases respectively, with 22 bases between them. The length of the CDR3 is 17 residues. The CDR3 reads CASSYRDPLDRVHEQYF. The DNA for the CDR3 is TGTGCCAGCAGTTACAGGGACCCCCTGGACAGAGTACACGAGCAGTACTTC.

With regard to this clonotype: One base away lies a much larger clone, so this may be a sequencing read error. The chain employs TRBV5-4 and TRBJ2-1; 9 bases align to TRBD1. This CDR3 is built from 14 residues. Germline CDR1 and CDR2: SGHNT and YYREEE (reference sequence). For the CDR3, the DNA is TGTGCCAGCAGCTTGGTTACAGGGGGCCATGAGCAGTCCTTC. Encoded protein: CASSLVTGGHEQSF.

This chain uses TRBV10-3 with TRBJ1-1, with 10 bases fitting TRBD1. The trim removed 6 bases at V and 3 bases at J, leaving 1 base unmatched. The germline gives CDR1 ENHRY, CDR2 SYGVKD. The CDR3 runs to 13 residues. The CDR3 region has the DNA TGTGCCATCAGGGACAGGGGGTACACTGAAGCTTTCTTT. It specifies CAIRDRGYTEAFF.

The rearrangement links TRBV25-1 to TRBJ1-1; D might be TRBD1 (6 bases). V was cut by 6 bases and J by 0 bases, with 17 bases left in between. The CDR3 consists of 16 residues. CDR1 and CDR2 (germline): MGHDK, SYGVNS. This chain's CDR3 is CASSLETGRMNTEAFF. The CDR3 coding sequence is TGTGCCAGCAGCTTAGAGACAGGTCGTATGAACACTGAAGCTTTCTTT.

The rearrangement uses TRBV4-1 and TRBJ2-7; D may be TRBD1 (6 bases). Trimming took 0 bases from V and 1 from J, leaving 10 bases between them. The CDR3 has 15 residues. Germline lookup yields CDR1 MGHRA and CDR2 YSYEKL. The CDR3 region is CASSQDPDSSYEQYF. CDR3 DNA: TGCGCCAGCAGCCAAGATCCGGACAGTTCCTACGAGCAGTACTTC.

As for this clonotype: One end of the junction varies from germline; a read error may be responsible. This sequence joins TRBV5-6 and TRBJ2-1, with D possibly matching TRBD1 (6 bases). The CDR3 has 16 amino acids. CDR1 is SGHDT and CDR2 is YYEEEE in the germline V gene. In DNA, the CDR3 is TGCGCCAGCAGCTGGACAGTCGCAAGCTCCTACAATGAGCAGTTCTTC. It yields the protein CASSWTVASSYNEQFF.

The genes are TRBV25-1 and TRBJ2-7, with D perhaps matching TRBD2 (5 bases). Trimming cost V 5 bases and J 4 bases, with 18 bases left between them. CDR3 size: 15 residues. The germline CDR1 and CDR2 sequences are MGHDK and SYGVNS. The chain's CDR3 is CASSPSDWAAYEQYF. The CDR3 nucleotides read TGTGCCAGCAGTCCCTCGGACTGGGCCGCATACGAGCAGTACTTC.